This paragraph covers one T cell receptor (beta chain) sequence. This clone's antigen is unknown. No much larger clonotype is one base removed from it; base qualities were not supplied. This specimen comes from a study of T-cell memory formation after mild COVID-19 (dated by TCRdb to the early 2020s). Describing the broader study: TCR sequence clusters from the two donors were found to be largely donor specific. In two donors, T-cell clones that expanded and contracted after mild COVID-19 were tracked by sequencing TCRalpha and TCRbeta repertoires over time. The cohort comprised two young, previously healthy adult volunteers, one female and one male.

The sequencer listed for this sample is Illumina NovaSeq 6000. cDNA libraries for TCRalpha and TCRbeta were prepared by 5'RACE using constant-segment primers, with sample barcodes and unique molecular identifiers added. RNA was extracted from every sample with Trizol reagent. Libraries were amplified in two PCR steps, with a second sample barcode and Illumina TruSeq adapters added in the second step. The libraries were sequenced on an Illumina NovaSeq using 2 x 150 bp paired-end reads. As for how the authors treated the data: Reads were demultiplexed and collapsed into UMI-guided consensus sequences with migec v1.2.7. Using mixcr v2.1.11, UMI consensuses were aligned to TRA and TRB V and J templates and then assembled into clonotypes. Expanded or contracted clonotypes were those called significant by both edgeR and NoisET, with noise models trained on biological replicates. edgeR calls used a false discovery rate-adjusted p below 0.01 and a log2 fold-change threshold of 1. As an exploratory analysis of dynamics, max-normalized trajectories of the 1000 most abundant clonotypes were examined with PCA combined with hierarchical clustering. Separately sequenced CD4+ and CD8+ repertoires were used to assign the CD4 or CD8 phenotype of responding clones. The raw public data were reprocessed by TCRdb itself: fastp quality trimming at Q25, MiXCR clonotype calling, in-frame beta chains only. Duplicate CDR3 protein sequences are folded into a single record with the most common DNA and genes. The V and J calls follow TCRdb's processing rather than the paper's. This sample gives about 390,000 distinct CDR3 sequences in total; 21% of them show up just once. Of the sample, under 15% is held by the ten largest clones.

Ficoll-Paque density gradient centrifugation was the method used to isolate PBMCs. The junction carries 17 bases between V and J, which are trimmed by 0 bases and 3 bases respectively. Taken from the germline V gene, the CDR1 and CDR2 loops are SGHAT and FQNNGV. The CDR3 runs 18 amino acids, cysteine and phenylalanine included. CDR3 DNA is the only sequence kept; it has 54 bases, read in frame from the first base. Results and caveats for the whole study, not just this receptor: The second-wave clones that peaked on day 37 were not confirmed to be SARS-CoV-2 specific. Clones contracting from day 15 to 85 had balanced CD4/CD8 phenotypes, while a second wave expanding from day 15 to 37 was biased towards CD4+. Only two mild cases were covered in the study, and larger cohorts including severe cases with pre-infection samples were considered necessary. Contracting CD4+ clones were located mainly in the CM and EM memory subsets, whereas CD8+ clones were found to be enriched in EMRA. Some responding clones were detected in pre-infection memory, which suggested that pre-existing cross-reactive memory T cells had joined the SARS-CoV-2 response.

Here the chain combines TRBV11-2 and TRBJ2-2, with no D gene named confidently. The sample comprised PBMCs or a T cell subset sorted from them (not recorded which). The receptor was isolated from an adult woman who had mild COVID-19 (a few samples of this study predate the infection). The sample titles of this study are shuffled in the database, so cell type and time point are left out; the donor was told from shared clones. The bases read TGTGCCAGCAGCTTAGAAGATTGGGTCGGGCCTGACACCGGGGAGCTGTTTTTT. This codes for CASSLEDWVGPDTGELFF.